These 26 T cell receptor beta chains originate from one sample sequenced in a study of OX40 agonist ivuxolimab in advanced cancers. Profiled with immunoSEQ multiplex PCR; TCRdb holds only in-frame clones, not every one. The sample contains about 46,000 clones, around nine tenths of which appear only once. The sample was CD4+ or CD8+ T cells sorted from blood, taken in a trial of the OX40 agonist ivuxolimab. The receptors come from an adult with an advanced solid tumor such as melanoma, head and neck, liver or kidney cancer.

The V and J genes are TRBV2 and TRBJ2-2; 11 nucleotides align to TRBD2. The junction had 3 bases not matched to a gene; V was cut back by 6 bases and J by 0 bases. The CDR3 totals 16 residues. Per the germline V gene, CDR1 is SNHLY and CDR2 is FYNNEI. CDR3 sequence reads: CASRRLAGSNTGELFF. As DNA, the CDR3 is TGTGCCAGCAGAAGACTAGCGGGGTCGAACACCGGGGAGCTGTTTTTT.

CDR3: CASSSRQTWNEQFF. The CDR3 bases are TGTGCCAGCAGCTCCCGACAGACTTGGAATGAGCAGTTCTTC. This sequence joins TRBV5-4 and TRBJ2-1; D is possibly TRBD1 (5 bases). This CDR3 spans 14 amino acids. V was pared by 3 bases and J by 7 bases, with 14 bases between. The V gene's germline CDR1 is SGHNT and CDR2 YYREEE (reference sequence). Together with reference TRBV5-4 and TRBJ2-1, the CDR3 gives the full variable domain: ETGVTQSPTHLIKTRGQQVTLRCSSQSGHNTVSWYQQALGQGPQFIFQYYREEENGRGNFPPRFSGLQFPNYSSELNVNALELDDSALYLCASSSRQTWNEQFFGPGTRLTVL.

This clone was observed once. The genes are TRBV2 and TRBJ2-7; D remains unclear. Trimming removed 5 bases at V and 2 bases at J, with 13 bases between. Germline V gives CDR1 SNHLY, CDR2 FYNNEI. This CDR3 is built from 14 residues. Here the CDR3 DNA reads TGTGCCAGCAGTCGCGGAGCACCGGCCTACGAGCAGTACTTC. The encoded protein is CASSRGAPAYEQYF.

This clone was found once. CDR3 amino acids: CASSIGNSGNTIYF. CDR3 nucleotides: TGTGCCAGTAGTATAGGCAACTCTGGAAACACCATATATTTT. The chain recombines TRBV19 with TRBJ1-3; D gene ambiguous. The CDR3 contains 14 residues. Trimming stripped 1 base from V and 0 bases from J, with 4 bases between. Germline V lookup: CDR1 LNHDA, CDR2 SQIVND (reference sequence).

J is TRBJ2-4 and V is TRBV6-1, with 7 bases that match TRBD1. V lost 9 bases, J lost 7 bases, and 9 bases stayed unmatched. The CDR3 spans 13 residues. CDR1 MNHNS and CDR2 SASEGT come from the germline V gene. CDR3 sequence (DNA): TGTGCCAGTTCGGGACAGTCCCCCAACATTCAGTACTTC. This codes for CASSGQSPNIQYF.

The CDR3 spells CASSLIGAWGDTQYF. Here the CDR3 DNA reads TGTGCCAGCAGTTTGATTGGGGCATGGGGGGATACGCAGTATTTT. The gene calls are TRBV27 and TRBJ2-3; D might be TRBD1 or TRBD2, each matching 5 bases. CDR1 and CDR2 (germline): MNHEY, SMNVEV (reference sequence). V was trimmed by 3 bases and J by 6 bases, leaving 16 bases between them. The CDR3 is 15 residues long.

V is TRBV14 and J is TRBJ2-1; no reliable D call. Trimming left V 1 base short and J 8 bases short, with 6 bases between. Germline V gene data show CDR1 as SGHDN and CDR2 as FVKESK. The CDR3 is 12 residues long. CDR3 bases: TGTGCCAGCAGCCAAGGGATATATGAGCAGTTCTTC. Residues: CASSQGIYEQFF.

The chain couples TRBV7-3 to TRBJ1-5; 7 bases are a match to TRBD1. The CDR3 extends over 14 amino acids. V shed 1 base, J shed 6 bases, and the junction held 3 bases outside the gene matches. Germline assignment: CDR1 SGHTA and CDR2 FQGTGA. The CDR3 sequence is CASSLSTGAQPQHF. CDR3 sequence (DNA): TGTGCCAGCAGCTTAAGCACAGGGGCTCAGCCCCAGCATTTT.

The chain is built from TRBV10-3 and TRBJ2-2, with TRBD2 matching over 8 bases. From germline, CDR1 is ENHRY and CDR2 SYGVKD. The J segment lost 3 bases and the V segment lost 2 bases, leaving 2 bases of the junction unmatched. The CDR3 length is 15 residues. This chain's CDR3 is CAISETSGDTGELFF. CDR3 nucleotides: TGTGCCATCAGTGAGACTAGCGGAGACACCGGGGAGCTGTTTTTT.

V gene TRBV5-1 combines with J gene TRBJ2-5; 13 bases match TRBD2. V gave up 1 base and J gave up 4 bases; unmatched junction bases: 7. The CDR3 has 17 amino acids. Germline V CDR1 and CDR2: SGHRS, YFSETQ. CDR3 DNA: TGCGCCAGCAGCTTGCGGACTAGCGGGAGAGTATCAGAGACCCAGTACTTC. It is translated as CASSLRTSGRVSETQYF.

The CDR3 reads CASSPTGLPYEQYF. DNA for the CDR3: TGTGCCAGCAGTCCGACAGGGCTCCCCTACGAGCAGTACTTC. The chain has TRBV28 and TRBJ2-7, with 7 bases aligning to TRBD1. The germline V gene encodes CDR1 MDHEN and CDR2 SYDVKM. This CDR3 has 14 residues. The trim removed 5 bases at V and 2 bases at J, leaving 6 bases unmatched. The whole variable domain, filled in from reference TRBV28 and TRBJ2-7, reads DVKVTQSSRYLVKRTGEKVFLECVQDMDHENMFWYRQDPGLGLRLIYFSYDVKMKEKGDIPEGYSVSREKKERFSLILESASTNQTSMYLCASSPTGLPYEQYFGPGTRLTVT.

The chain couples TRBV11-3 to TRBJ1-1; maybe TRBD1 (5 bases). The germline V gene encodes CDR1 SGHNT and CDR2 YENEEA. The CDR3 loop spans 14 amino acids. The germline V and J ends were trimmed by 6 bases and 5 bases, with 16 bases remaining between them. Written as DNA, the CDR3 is TGTGCCAGCAGACGTGGCGGGGGTAGTACTGAAGCTTTCTTT. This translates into CASRRGGGSTEAFF.

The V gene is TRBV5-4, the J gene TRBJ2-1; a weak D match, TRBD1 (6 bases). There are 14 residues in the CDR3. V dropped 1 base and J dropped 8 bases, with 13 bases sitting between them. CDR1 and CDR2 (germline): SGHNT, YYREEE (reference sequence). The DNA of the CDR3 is TGTGCCAGCAGCTTGACAGGGCCCCCCCATGAGCAGTTCTTC. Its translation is CASSLTGPPHEQFF.

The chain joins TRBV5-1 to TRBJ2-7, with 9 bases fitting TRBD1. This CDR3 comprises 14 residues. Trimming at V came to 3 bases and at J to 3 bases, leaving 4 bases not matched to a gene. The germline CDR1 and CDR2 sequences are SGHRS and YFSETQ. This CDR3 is CASSSGGQGYEQYF. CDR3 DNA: TGCGCCAGCAGCTCGGGGGGACAGGGCTACGAGCAGTACTTC.

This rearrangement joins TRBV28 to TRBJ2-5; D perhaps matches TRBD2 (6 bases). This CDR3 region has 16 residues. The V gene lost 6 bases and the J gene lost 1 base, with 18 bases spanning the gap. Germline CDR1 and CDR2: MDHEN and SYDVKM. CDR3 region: CASSPLIGSGQETQYF. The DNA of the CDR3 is TGTGCCAGCAGCCCCCTGATCGGGAGTGGCCAAGAGACCCAGTACTTC.

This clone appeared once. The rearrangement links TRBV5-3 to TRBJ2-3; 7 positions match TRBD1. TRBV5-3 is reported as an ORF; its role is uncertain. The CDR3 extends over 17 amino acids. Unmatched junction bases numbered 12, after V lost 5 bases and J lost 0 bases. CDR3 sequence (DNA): TGTGCCAGAAGGACAGGGTGCTTTTTCCCTAGCACAGATACGCAGTATTTT. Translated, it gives CARRTGCFFPSTDTQYF.

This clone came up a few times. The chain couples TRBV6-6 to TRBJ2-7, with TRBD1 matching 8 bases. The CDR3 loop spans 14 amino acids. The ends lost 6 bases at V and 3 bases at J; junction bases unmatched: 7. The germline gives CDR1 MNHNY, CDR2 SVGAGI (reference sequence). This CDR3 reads CASSAGTGYYEQYF. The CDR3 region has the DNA TGTGCCAGCAGCGCCGGGACAGGATACTACGAGCAGTACTTC.

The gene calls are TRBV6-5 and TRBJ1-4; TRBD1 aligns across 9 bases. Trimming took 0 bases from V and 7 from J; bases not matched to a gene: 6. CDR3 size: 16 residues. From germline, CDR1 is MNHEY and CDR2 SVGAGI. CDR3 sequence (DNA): TGTGCCAGCAGTTACTCGCGAGGGACAGGGACTGAAAAACTGTTTTTT. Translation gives CASSYSRGTGTEKLFF.

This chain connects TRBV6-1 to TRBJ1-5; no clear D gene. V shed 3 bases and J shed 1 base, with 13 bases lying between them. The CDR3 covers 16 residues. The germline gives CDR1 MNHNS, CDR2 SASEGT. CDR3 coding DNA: TGTGCCAGCAGTGAGCCATCCGGGTCGAGCAATCAGCCCCAGCATTTT. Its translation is CASSEPSGSSNQPQHF.

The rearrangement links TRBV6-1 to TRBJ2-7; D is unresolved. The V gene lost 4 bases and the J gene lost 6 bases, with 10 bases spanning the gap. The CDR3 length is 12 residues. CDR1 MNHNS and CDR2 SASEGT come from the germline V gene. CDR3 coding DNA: TGTGCCAGCAGTGGTCGGGTGTTCGAGCAGTACTTC. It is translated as CASSGRVFEQYF.

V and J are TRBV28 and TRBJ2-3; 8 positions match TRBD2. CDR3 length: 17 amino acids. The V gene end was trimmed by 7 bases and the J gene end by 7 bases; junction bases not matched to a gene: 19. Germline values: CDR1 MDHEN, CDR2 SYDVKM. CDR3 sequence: CASTLGRMSGSRNTQYF. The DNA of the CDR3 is TGTGCCAGCACCCTGGGTAGGATGAGCGGGAGTCGGAATACGCAGTATTTT.

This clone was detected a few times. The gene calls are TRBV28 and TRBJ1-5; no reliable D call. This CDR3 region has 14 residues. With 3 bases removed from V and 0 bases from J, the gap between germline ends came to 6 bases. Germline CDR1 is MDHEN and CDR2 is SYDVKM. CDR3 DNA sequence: TGTGCCAGCAGTTTGTGGACTAGCAATCAGCCCCAGCATTTT. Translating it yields CASSLWTSNQPQHF.

DNA for the CDR3: TGCGCCAGCAGTGAAACTAGCGGGTCTGGGGTAAATGAGCAGTTCTTC. Translating gives CASSETSGSGVNEQFF. The chain joins TRBV10-1 to TRBJ2-1; 9 bases are shared with TRBD2. Germline assignment: CDR1 WNHNN and CDR2 SYGVQD (reference sequence). The CDR3 spans 16 residues. V lost 3 bases, J lost 7 bases, and 10 bases stayed unmatched.

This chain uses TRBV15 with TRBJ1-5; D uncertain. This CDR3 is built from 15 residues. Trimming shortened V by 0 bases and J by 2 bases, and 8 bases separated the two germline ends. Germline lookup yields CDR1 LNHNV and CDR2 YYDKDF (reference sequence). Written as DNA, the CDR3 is TGTGCCACCAGCAGAGAGCCGTCGGGCAATCAGCCCCAGCATTTT. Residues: CATSREPSGNQPQHF.

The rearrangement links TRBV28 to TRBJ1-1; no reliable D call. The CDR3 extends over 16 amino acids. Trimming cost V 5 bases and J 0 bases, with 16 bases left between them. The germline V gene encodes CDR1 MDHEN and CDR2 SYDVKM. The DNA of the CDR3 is TGTGCCAGCAGTCGGGAGGACCTCGTAATGAACACTGAAGCTTTCTTT. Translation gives CASSREDLVMNTEAFF.

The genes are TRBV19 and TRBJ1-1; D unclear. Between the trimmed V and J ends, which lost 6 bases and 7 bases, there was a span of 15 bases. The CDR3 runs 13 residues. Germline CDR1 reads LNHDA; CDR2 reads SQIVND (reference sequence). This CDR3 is CASRRAGSDEAFF. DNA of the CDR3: TGTGCCAGTAGACGGGCGGGATCCGATGAAGCTTTCTTT.